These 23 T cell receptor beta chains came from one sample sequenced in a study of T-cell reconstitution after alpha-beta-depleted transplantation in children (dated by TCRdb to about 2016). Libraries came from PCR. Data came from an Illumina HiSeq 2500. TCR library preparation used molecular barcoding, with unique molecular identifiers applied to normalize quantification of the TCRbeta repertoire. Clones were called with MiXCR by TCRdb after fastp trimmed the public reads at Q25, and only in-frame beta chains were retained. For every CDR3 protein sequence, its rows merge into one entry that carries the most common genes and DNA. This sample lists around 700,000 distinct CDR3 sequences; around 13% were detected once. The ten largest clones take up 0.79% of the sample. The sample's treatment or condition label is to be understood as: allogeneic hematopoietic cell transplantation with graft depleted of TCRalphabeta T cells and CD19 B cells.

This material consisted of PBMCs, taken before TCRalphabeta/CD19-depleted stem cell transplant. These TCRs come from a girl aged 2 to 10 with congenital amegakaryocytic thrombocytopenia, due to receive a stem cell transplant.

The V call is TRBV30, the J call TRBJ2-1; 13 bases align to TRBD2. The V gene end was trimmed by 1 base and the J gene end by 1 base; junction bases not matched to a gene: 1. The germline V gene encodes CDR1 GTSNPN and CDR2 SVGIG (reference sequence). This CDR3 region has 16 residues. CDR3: CAWSGLAGGSYNEQFF. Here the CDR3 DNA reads TGTGCCTGGAGTGGACTAGCGGGAGGTTCCTACAATGAGCAGTTCTTC.

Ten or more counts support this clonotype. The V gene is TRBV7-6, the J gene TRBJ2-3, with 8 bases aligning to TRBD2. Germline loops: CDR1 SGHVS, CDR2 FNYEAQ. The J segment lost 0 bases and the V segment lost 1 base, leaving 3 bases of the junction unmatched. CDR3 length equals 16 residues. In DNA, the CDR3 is TGTGCCAGCAGCTTAGAACCTAGCGGGAGCACAGATACGCAGTATTTT. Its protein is CASSLEPSGSTDTQYF.

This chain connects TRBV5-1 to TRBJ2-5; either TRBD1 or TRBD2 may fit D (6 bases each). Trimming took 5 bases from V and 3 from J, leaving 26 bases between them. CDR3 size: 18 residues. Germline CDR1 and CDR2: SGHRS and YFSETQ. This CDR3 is CASSAAGHDGRLKETQYF. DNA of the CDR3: TGCGCCAGCAGTGCGGCGGGACATGACGGCAGATTAAAAGAGACCCAGTACTTC.

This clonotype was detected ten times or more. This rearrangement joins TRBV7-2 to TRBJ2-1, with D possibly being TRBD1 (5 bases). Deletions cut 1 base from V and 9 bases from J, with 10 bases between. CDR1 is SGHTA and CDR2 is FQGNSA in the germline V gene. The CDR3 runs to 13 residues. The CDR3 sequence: CASSLEEQGEQFF. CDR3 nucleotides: TGTGCCAGCAGCTTAGAAGAGCAGGGTGAGCAGTTCTTC.

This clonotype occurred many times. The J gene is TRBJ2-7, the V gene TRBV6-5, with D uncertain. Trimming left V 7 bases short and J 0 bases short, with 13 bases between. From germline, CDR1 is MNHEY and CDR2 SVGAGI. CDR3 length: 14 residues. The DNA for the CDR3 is TGTGCCAGCAAACCAAACTTTCCCTCCTACGAGCAGTACTTC. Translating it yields CASKPNFPSYEQYF.

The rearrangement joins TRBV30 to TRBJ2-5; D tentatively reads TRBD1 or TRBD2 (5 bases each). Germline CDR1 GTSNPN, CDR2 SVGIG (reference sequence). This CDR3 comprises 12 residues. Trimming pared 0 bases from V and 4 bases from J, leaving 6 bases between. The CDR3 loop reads CAWSVGGETQYF. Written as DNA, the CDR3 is TGTGCCTGGAGTGTTGGGGGAGAGACCCAGTACTTC.

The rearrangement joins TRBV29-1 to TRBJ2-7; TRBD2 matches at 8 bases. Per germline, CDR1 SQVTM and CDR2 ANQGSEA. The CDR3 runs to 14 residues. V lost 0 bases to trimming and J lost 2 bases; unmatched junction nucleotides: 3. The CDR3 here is CSVEDGSGAYEQYF. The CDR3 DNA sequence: TGCAGCGTTGAAGATGGTAGCGGGGCCTACGAGCAGTACTTC.

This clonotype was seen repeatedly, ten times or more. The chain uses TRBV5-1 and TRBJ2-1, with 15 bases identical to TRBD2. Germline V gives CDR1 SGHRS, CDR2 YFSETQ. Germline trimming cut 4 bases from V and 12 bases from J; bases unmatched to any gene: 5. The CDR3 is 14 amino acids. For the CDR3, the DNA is TGCGCCAGCAGCGTAGGGACTAGCGGGAGGCCGCAGTTCTTC. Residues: CASSVGTSGRPQFF.

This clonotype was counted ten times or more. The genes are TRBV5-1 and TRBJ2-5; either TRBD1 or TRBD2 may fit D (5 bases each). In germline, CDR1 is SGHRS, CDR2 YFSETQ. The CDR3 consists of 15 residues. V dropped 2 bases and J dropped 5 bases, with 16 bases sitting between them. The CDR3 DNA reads TGCGCCAGCAGCTTTTTTGGGGGAACCGGGGAGACCCAGTACTTC. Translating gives CASSFFGGTGETQYF.

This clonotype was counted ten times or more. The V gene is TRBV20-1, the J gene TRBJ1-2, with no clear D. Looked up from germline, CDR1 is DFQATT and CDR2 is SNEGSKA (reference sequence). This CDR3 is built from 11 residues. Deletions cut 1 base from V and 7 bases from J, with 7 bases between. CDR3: CSARVIPGYTF. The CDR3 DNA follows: TGCAGTGCTAGAGTCATACCTGGCTACACCTTC.

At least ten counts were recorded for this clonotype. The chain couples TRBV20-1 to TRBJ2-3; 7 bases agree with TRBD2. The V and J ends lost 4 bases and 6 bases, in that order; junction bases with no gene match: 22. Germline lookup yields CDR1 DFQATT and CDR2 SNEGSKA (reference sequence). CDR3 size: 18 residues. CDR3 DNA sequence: TGCAGTGCTACTAACTCTGCGGCGGGAGACTTTACGGGGGATACGCAGTATTTT. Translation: CSATNSAAGDFTGDTQYF.

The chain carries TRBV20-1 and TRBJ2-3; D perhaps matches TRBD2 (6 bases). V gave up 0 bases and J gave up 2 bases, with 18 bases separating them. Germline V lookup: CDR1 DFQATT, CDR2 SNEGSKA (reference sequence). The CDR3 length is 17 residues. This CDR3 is CSARETPGLYFTDTQYF. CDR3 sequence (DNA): TGCAGTGCTAGAGAAACCCCGGGACTCTACTTCACAGATACGCAGTATTTT.

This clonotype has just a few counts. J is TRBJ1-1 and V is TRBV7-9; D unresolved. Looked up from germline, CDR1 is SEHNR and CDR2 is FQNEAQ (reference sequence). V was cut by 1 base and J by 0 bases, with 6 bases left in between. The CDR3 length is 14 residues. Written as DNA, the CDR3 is TGTGCCAGCAGCTTAGGGATGGTGAACACTGAAGCTTTCTTT. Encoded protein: CASSLGMVNTEAFF.

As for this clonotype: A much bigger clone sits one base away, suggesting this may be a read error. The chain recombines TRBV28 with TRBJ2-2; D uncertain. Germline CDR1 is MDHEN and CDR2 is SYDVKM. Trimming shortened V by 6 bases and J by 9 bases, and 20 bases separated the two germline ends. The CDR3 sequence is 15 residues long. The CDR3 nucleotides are TGTGCCAGCAGCTCCATTGGGATCGTCGGCTGGGAGCTGTTTTTT. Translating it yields CASSSIGIVGWELFF.

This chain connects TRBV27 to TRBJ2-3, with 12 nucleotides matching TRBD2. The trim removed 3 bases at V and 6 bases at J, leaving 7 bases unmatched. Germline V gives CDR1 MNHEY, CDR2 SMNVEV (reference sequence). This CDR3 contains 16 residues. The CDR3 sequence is CASSFVTSGSKDTQYF. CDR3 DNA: TGTGCCAGCAGTTTTGTGACTAGCGGGAGTAAGGATACGCAGTATTTT.

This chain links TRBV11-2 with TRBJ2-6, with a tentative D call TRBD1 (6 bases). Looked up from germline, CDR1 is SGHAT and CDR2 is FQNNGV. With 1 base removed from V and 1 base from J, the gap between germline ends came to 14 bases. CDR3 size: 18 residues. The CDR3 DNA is TGTGCCAGCAGCTTAGTGTTGGGGGCGCTTTCTGGGGCCAACGTCCTGACTTTC. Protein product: CASSLVLGALSGANVLTF. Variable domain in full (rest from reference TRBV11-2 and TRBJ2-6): EAGVAQSPRYKIIEKRQSVAFWCNPISGHATLYWYQQILGQGPKLLIQFQNNGVVDDSQLPKDRFSAERLKGVDSTLKIQPAKLEDSAVYLCASSLVLGALSGANVLTFGAGSRLTVL.

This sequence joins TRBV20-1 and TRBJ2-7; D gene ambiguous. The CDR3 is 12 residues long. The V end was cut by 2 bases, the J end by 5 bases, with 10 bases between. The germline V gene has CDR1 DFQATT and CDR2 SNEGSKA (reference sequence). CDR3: CSARIARNEQYF. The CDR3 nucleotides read TGCAGTGCTAGAATTGCAAGGAACGAGCAGTACTTC.

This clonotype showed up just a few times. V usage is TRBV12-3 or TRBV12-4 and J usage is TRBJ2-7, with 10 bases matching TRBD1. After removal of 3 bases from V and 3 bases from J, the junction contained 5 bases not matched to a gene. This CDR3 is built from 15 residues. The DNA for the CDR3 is TGTGCCAGCAGTTTCAGTTGGGACAGGGGCTACGAGCAGTACTTC. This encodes CASSFSWDRGYEQYF.

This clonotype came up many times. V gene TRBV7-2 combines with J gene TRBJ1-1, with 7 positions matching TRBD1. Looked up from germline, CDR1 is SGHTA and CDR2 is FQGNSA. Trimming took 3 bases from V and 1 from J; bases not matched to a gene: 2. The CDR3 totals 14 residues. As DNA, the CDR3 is TGTGCCAGCAGCTTCAGACAGGGGAACACTGAAGCTTTCTTT. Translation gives CASSFRQGNTEAFF.

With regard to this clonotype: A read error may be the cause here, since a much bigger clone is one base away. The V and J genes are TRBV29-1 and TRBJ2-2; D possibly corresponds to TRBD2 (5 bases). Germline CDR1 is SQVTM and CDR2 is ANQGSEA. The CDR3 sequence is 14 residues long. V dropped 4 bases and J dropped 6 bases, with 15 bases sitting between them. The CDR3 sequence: CSVALAEAAGELFF. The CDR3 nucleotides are TGCAGCGTTGCCCTGGCGGAGGCCGCCGGGGAGCTGTTTTTT.

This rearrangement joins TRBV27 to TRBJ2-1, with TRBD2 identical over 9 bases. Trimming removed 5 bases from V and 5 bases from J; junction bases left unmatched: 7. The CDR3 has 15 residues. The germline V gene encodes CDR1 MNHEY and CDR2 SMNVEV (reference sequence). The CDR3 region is CASSTGLAGNNEQFF. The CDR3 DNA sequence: TGTGCCAGCAGTACCGGCCTAGCGGGAAACAATGAGCAGTTCTTC.

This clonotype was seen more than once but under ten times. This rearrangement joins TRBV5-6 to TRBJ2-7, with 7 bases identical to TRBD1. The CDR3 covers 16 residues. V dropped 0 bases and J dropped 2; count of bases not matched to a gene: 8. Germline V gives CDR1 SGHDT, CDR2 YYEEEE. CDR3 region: CASSLGGQILPYEQYF. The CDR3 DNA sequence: TGTGCCAGCAGCTTGGGGGGACAGATATTGCCCTACGAGCAGTACTTC.

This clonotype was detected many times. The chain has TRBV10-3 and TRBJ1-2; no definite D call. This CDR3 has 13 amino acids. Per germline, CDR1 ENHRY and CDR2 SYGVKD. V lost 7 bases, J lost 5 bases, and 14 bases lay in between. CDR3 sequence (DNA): TGTGCCATCACGATAGACCGGAAATATGGCTACACCTTC. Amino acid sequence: CAITIDRKYGYTF.